The source of this T cell receptor beta chain is a study of blood T cell repertoires in COVID-19. V shed 1 base, J shed 2 bases, and the junction held 3 bases outside the gene matches. The CDR3 length is 17 residues. CDR1 and CDR2 from the germline V gene are SGHDN and FVKESK. Using immunoSEQ multiplex PCR, the repertoire was profiled, and TCRdb retains in-frame clones only, with some absent. The sample gives 180,000 or so clones, around four fifths of which show up once; 10% to 15% is in the top ten. Sequences were obtained from PBMCs or T cells enriched from blood (not recorded which). The TCR was taken from an older woman who had recovered from COVID-19. The chain is built from TRBV14 and TRBJ2-6; 9 nucleotides agree with TRBD1. CDR3 residues: CASSQGTGVTGANVLTF. The CDR3 nucleotides are TGTGCCAGCAGCCAAGGGACAGGGGTTACTGGGGCCAACGTCCTGACTTTC. Filled out from reference TRBV14 and TRBJ2-6, the complete variable domain reads EAGVTQFPSHSVIEKGQTVTLRCDPISGHDNLYWYRRVMGKEIKFLLHFVKESKQDESGMPNNRFLAERTGGTYSTLKVQPAELEDSGVYFCASSQGTGVTGANVLTFGAGSRLTVL.